The 9 T cell receptor beta chains reported below all come from one sample, sequenced in a study of response to subunit inactivated influenza vaccine (dated by TCRdb to the late 2010s). Read against the paper, the sample's time point label means: 45 days after influenza vaccine administration. The method was RT-PCR. Sequencing was carried out with an Illumina HiSeq 2500. TCRdb trimmed public reads at Q25 via fastp, called clones via MiXCR and kept in-frame beta chains. Every entry covers one CDR3 protein and lists the most common genes and DNA from its rows. This sample comprises hundreds of thousands of distinct CDR3 sequences, approximately 11% of them detected only once. Roughly 12% of the sample is held by the ten biggest clonotypes. The starting material was PBMCs from blood, obtained 40 to 50 days after vaccination. These receptors were taken from a man over 45 who received an inactivated influenza vaccine. Donor details come from another sample of the same person, matched by shared clones.

This clonotype was picked up a small number of times. The chain recombines TRBV14 with TRBJ2-2; no firm D call. Trimming shortened V by 1 base and J by 3 bases, and 9 bases separated the two germline ends. The germline CDR1 and CDR2 sequences are SGHDN and FVKESK. The CDR3 extends over 15 amino acids. The DNA of the CDR3 is TGTGCCAGCAGCCAAGTGGACGGACACACCGGGGAGCTGTTTTTT. It encodes CASSQVDGHTGELFF.

This rearrangement joins TRBV6-5 to TRBJ2-1, with D possibly being TRBD1 (6 bases). The CDR3 length is 13 residues. Germline CDR1 MNHEY, CDR2 SVGAGI. The V gene lost 4 bases and the J gene lost 9 bases, with 13 bases spanning the gap. The DNA for the CDR3 is TGTGCCAGCAGTTTCCAGGGGCGCGGTGAGCAGTTCTTC. It specifies CASSFQGRGEQFF.

The table lists this clonotype with many counts. This sequence joins TRBV5-1 and TRBJ2-7, with D perhaps matching TRBD1 (5 bases). The V end lost 4 bases, the J end lost 5 bases, and 16 bases lay between the germline ends. The germline CDR1 and CDR2 sequences are SGHRS and YFSETQ. The CDR3 loop spans 14 amino acids. In DNA, the CDR3 is TGCGCCAGCAGCCCAGGACAATTTGGGGACGAGCAGTACTTC. It yields the protein CASSPGQFGDEQYF.

This clonotype has ten or more counts. The gene calls are TRBV20-1 and TRBJ2-5, with a tentative D call TRBD1 (5 bases). The CDR3 runs 13 residues. V was clipped by 2 bases and J by 1 base, with 8 bases between them. Germline V gene sequence: CDR1 DFQATT, CDR2 SNEGSKA (reference sequence). The CDR3 sequence: CSARPGAQETQYF. CDR3 in DNA: TGCAGTGCTAGACCTGGGGCCCAAGAGACCCAGTACTTC.

This clonotype was picked up many times. The chain employs TRBV20-1 and TRBJ2-3; tentatively, D is TRBD2 (6 bases). Germline V gene data show CDR1 as DFQATT and CDR2 as SNEGSKA (reference sequence). The CDR3 has 12 residues. Trimming pared 4 bases from V and 2 bases from J, leaving 7 bases between. This CDR3 reads CSATGDTDTQYF. The CDR3 DNA reads TGCAGTGCTACGGGGGACACAGATACGCAGTATTTT.

The table lists this clonotype with a few counts. V usage is TRBV14 and J usage is TRBJ2-5, with 9 bases identical to TRBD1. J was trimmed by 5 bases and V by 4 bases; bases with no gene match: 11. Per the germline V gene, CDR1 is SGHDN and CDR2 is FVKESK. The CDR3 totals 16 residues. CDR3: CASSLTGTGRVETQYF. Here the CDR3 DNA reads TGTGCCAGCAGCCTTACAGGGACAGGGCGAGTTGAGACCCAGTACTTC.

This clonotype was recorded a few times. The chain has TRBV12-3 or TRBV12-4 and TRBJ2-1; D may be TRBD1 or TRBD2 (6 bases each). The CDR3 length is 14 residues. V lost 3 bases and J lost 7, with 13 bases in between. Here the CDR3 reads CASSFPGARNEQFF. The CDR3 DNA reads as TGTGCCAGCAGTTTTCCGGGGGCCAGAAATGAGCAGTTCTTC.

A few counts support this clonotype. V and J are TRBV28 and TRBJ2-7; 8 bases map to TRBD1. J was trimmed by 3 bases and V by 7 bases; bases with no gene match: 2. The CDR3 totals 12 residues. Germline V gene sequence: CDR1 MDHEN, CDR2 SYDVKM. CDR3 in DNA: TGTGCCAGCACAGGGGGCCGCTACGAGCAGTACTTC. Its protein product is CASTGGRYEQYF.

This clonotype was observed a few times. V is TRBV7-2 and J is TRBJ2-7; 8 bases are a match to TRBD2. The V segment lost 6 bases and the J segment 1 base; nucleotides outside the gene matches: 2. In germline, CDR1 is SGHTA, CDR2 FQGNSA. The CDR3 sequence is 13 residues long. CDR3 sequence: CASRASGSYEQYF. The CDR3 DNA reads TGTGCCAGCAGGGCTAGCGGGTCCTACGAGCAGTACTTC.